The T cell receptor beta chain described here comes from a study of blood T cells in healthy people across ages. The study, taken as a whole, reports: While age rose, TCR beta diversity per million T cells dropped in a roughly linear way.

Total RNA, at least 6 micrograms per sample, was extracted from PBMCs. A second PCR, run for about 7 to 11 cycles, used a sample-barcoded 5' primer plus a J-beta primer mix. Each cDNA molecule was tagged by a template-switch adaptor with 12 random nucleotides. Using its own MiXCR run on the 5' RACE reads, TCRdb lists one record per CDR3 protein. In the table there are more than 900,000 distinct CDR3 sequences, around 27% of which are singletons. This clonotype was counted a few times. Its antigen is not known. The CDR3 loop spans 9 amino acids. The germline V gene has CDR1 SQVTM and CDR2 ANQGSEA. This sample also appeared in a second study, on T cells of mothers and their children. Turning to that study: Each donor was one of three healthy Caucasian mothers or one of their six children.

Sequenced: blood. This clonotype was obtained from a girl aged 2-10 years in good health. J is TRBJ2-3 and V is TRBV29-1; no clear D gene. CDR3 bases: TGCAGTACCGGAGATACGCAGTATTTT. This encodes CSTGDTQYF.